This entry is about one T cell receptor (beta chain). This clonotype was seen more than once but under ten times. The specificity of this receptor is unknown. Nothing much larger sits one base from this clone, and base qualities are not available. This sample was taken from a study of human T cells and chemical hapten exposure (dated by TCRdb to the early 2020s). Background on the whole study: For sensitization, 2% DPC in acetone was applied to an approximately 2 cm by approximately 2 cm area of upper inner arm skin. In alopecia patients, the study followed how the peripheral blood TCR repertoire changed in vivo over primary and secondary sensitization to diphenylcyclopropenone (DPC), a hapten. Patch testing on the upper back used Finn chambers containing 0.01% DPC, with scoring done after 6 days according to International Contact Dermatitis Research Group standards. Libraries were pooled for sequencing, and per-sample TCR yields varied mainly because of small differences in library volumes within the pool. Blood samples were taken from patients before sensitization (week 0) and then at 2, 6 and about 24 weeks after DPC sensitization. Alopecia areata with under or over 50% scalp involvement, alopecia totalis and alopecia universalis were represented in the patient cohort, which was mostly female. Throughout the approximately 25-week study period, patients were also given weekly therapeutic DPC doses on the scalp. For TCR sequencing, blood came from about 28 alopecia patients at anywhere from one to four time points (pre-sensitization, 2, 6 and 24 weeks). What the study reported, not specific to this receptor: Alopecia, a presumed autoimmune disease, was present in all patients, so the immune response of the patients might differ from that of healthy individuals. DPC sensitization did not change how many TCRs were above 1 in 1000 frequency, and no evidence was found of alterations in global repertoire structure. Repeated subsampling changed both the strength of the expansion versus patch-test correlation and the threshold at which that correlation became significant. The number of PT1 expanded TCRs positively correlated with patch test score, significant at thresholds 8, 16 and 32 but not 4. Compared with pre-sensitization or healthy control sets, expanded TCRs formed significantly more large CDR3 similarity clusters, which is consistent with antigen-driven responses.

The time point label here, explained by the study, means: pre-sensitization, week 0. Per the publication, the treatment or condition label means: therapeutic diphenylcyclopropenone sensitization with weekly scalp DPC. Blood at each patch-test visit was drawn before the patch test was applied. Patients were eligible if aged 18 to 70, diagnosed with alopecia and judged suitable for DPC therapy, and pregnant patients were excluded. Total RNA was isolated from unfractionated whole blood collected in Tempus Blood RNA tubes. Receptors were amplified or captured by RACE. The instrument given in TCRdb is NextSeq 500. Library preparation attached unique molecular identifiers to individual cDNA molecules for quantitative, reproducible TCR counting. For every blood RNA sample, sequencing covered both the TCR alpha and TCR beta chains. In the authors' own workflow: A median of approximately 96,000 TCRs per sample was observed, with a range of about 23,224 to 750,000. V, J and CDR3 annotation of the TCR reads was carried out using the Decombinator software suite. For the PS versus PT1 abundance plots, all samples were subsampled to the same number of TCRs (28,000). TCRs were defined as expanded if absent before sensitization and observed at least eight times at the 2-week time point. TCRdb reworked the public reads: Q25 trimming with fastp, MiXCR clone assembly, productive beta chains retained. Duplicate CDR3 protein sequences are folded into a single record with the most common DNA and genes. What appears here as the V and J calls and clone size reflects TCRdb's work, not the paper's. For this sample the table gives about 90,000 distinct CDR3 sequences, of which over 6.5% were detected only once. The ten largest clonotypes hold 2.5% to 3% of the sample.

The receptor was derived from a man in his forties or fifties with alopecia areata. Some clones in this sample may be carry-over from other donors' samples. The specimen was whole blood, collected in connection with sensitization to the hapten diphenylcyclopropenone (DPC).

CDR3 protein: CATRVGEKLFF. Read as DNA, the sequence is TGTGCCACCAGGGTCGGTGAAAAACTGTTTTTT. This chain is built from TRBV6-2 or TRBV6-3 and TRBJ1-4; 5 matching bases give a weak D call of TRBD1. In the germline V gene, CDR1 corresponds to MNHEY and CDR2 to SVGEGT. Between the V and J ends, shortened by 10 bases and 7 bases respectively, the junction contains 10 bases. The CDR3 sequence holds 11 residues, the cysteine and phenylalanine included. The read is trimmed to its CDR3 DNA, 33 bases read in frame from base 1.